This TCR beta chain comes out of a study of blood T cell repertoires in COVID-19. The germline gives CDR1 LGHNT, CDR2 FRNRAP. The CDR3 is 15 residues long. The V end was cut by 7 bases, the J end by 2 bases, with 18 bases between. Enrollees, about 18 to 89 years old, lived in about two dozen US areas. Donors were grouped by their self-reported clinical history. Contact with a PCR-confirmed or clinician-diagnosed COVID-19 case occurred within 2 weeks of entry. Authors' data handling: By means of reference gene primer amplification, nucleated cell counts were estimated. Here immunoSEQ multiplex PCR was the method, and the copy in TCRdb shows in-frame clones only, minus some. The V and J calls and clone size were taken over from that table, and D and trimming were inferred from the DNA. The table includes 350,000 to 450,000 clones, about nine tenths detected once.

This sequence was found in a woman in her thirties or forties who had been exposed to COVID-19. The chain uses TRBV12-5 and TRBJ2-7, with D tentatively TRBD1 (6 bases). Sample: PBMCs or T cells enriched from blood (not recorded which). CDR3 nucleotide sequence: TGTGCTAGTGCCTTGCGAGGGCAGGGGACCTACGAGCAGTACTTC. Amino acid sequence: CASALRGQGTYEQYF.